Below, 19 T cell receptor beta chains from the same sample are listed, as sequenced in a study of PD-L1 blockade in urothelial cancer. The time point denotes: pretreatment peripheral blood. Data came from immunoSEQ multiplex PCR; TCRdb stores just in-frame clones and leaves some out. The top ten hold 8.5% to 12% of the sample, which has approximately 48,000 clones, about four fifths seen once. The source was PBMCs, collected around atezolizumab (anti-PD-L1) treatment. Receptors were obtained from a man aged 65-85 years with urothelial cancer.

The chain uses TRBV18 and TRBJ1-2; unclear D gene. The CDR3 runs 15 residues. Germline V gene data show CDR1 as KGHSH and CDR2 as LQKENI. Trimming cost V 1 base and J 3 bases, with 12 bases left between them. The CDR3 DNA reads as TGTGCCAGCTCACCACTTCGTCTTGGAGACTATGGCTACACCTTC. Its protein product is CASSPLRLGDYGYTF.

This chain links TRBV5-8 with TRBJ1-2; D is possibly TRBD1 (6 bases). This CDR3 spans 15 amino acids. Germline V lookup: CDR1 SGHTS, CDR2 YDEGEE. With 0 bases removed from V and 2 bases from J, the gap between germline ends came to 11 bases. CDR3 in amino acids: CASSLERGANYGYTF. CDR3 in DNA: TGTGCCAGCAGCTTGGAACGGGGGGCAAACTATGGCTACACCTTC.

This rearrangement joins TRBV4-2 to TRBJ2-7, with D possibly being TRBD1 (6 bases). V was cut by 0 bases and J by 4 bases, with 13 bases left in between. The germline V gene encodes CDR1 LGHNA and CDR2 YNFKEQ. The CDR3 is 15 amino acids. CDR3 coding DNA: TGTGCCAGCAGCCAAGACGAAAACAGGGTATACGAGCAGTACTTC. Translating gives CASSQDENRVYEQYF.

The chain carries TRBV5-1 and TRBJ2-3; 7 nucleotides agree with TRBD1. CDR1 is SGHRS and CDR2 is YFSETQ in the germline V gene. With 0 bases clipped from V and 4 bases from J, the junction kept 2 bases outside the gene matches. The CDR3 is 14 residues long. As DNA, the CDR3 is TGCGCCAGCAGCTTGGGACAGGGAGCAGATACGCAGTATTTT. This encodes CASSLGQGADTQYF.

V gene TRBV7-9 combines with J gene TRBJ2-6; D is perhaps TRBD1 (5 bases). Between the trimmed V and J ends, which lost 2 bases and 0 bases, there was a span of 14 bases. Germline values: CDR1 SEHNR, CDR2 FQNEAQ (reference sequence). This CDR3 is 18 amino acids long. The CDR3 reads CASSLTAGIGSGANVLTF. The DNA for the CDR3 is TGTGCCAGCAGCTTAACCGCAGGGATTGGCTCTGGGGCCAACGTCCTGACTTTC.

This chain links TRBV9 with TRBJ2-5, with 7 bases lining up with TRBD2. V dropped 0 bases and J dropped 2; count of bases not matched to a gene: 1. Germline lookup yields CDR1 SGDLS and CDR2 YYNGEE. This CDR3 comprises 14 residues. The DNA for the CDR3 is TGTGCCAGCAGCGTAGCAGCGGGACAAGAGACCCAGTACTTC. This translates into CASSVAAGQETQYF.

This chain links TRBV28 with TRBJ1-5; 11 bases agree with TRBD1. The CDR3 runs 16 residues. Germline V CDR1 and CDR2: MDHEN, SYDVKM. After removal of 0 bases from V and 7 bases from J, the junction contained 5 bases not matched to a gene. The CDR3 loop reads CASSLWSGTGGQPQHF. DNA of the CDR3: TGTGCCAGCAGTTTATGGTCCGGGACAGGGGGACAGCCCCAGCATTTT.

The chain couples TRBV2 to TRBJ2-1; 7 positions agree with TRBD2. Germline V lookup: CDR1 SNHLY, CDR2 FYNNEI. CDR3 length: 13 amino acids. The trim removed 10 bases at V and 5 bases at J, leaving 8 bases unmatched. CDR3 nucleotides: TGTGCCACGACCCAGGGACTAAACAATGAGCAGTTCTTC. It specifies CATTQGLNNEQFF.

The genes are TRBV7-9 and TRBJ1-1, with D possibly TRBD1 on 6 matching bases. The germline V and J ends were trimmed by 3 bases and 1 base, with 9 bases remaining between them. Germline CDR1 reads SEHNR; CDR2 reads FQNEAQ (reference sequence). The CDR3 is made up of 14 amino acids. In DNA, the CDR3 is TGTGCCAGCAGCTTCCAGGACAGGAACACTGAAGCTTTCTTT. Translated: CASSFQDRNTEAFF.

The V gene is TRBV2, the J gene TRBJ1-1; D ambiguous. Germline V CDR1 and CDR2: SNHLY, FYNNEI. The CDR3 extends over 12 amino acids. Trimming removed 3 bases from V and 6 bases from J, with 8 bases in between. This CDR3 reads CASSERLAEAFF. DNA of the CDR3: TGTGCCAGCAGTGAGAGGCTAGCTGAAGCTTTCTTT.

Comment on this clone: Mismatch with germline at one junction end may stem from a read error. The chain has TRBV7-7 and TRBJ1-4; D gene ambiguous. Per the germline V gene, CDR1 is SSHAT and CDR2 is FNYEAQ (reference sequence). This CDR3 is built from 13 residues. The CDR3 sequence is CASSLGPLDKLFF. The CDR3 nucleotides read TGTGCTAGCAGCCTCGGCCCGCTAGATAAACTGTTTTTT.

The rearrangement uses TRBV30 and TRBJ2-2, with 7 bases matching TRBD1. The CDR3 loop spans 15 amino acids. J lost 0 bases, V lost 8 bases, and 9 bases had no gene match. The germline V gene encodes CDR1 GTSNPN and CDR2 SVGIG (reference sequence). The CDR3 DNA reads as TGTGCCAGCAGCCAAGGGACAGCGAACACCGGGGAGCTGTTTTTT. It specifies CASSQGTANTGELFF.

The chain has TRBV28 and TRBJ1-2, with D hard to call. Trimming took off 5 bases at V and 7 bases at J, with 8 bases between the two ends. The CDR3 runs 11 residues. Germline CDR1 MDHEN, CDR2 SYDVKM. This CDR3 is CASSTARGYTF. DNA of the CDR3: TGTGCCAGCAGTACAGCCCGTGGCTACACCTTC.

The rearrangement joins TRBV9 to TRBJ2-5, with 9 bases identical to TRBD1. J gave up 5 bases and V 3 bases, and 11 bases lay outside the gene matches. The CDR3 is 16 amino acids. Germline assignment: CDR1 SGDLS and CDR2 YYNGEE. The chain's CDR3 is CASSATGTGRWETQYF. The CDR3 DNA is TGTGCCAGCAGCGCGACCGGGACAGGGAGGTGGGAGACCCAGTACTTC.

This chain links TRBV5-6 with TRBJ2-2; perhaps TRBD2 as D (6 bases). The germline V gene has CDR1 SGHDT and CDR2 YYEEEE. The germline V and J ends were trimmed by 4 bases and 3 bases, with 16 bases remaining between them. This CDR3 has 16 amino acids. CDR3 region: CASSTPSDRYTGELFF. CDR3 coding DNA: TGTGCCAGCAGCACCCCTAGCGACCGTTACACCGGGGAGCTGTTTTTT.

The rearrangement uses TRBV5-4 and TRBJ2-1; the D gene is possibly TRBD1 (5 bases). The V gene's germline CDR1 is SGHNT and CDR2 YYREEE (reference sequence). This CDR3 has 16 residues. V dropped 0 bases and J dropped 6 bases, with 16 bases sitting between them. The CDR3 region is CASSLEVASRGNEQFF. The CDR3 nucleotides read TGTGCCAGCAGCTTGGAGGTAGCCAGTAGGGGCAATGAGCAGTTCTTC.

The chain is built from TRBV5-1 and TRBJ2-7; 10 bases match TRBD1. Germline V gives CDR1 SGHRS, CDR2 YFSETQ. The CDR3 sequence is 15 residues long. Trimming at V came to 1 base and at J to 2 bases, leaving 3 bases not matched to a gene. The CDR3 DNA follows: TGCGCCAGCAGCTTGTCGGGGACAGGGGCCTACGAGCAGTACTTC. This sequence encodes CASSLSGTGAYEQYF.

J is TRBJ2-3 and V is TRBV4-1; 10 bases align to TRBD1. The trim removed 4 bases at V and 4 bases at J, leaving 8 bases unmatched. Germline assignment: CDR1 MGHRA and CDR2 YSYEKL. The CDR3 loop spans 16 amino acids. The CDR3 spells CASSRPGQGIADTQYF. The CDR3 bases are TGCGCCAGCAGCCGCCCGGGACAGGGGATAGCAGATACGCAGTATTTT.

The CDR3 reads CASRATSGSHPYEQYF. The CDR3 bases are TGTGCCAGTAGGGCGACTAGCGGGAGTCATCCCTACGAGCAGTACTTC. The chain combines TRBV19 with TRBJ2-7, with 12 positions matching TRBD2. CDR1 and CDR2 from the germline V gene are LNHDA and SQIVND (reference sequence). The CDR3 runs 16 residues. V shed 6 bases and J 2 bases; nucleotides not matched to a gene: 8.